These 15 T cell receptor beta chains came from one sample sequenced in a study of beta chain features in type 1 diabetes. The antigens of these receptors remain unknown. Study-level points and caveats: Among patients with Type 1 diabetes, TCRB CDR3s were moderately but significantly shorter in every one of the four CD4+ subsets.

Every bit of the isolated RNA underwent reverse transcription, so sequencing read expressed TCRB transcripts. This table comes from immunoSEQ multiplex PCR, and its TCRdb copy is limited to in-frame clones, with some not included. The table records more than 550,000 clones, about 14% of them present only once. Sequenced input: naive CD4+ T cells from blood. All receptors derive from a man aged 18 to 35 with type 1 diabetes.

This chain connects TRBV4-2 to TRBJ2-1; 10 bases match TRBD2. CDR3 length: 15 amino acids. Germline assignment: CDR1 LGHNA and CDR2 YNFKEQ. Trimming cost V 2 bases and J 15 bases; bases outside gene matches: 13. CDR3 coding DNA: TGTGCCAGCAGCCAAAGTCTACCCCAAGCGGGAGGGGTGTTCTTC. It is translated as CASSQSLPQAGGVFF.

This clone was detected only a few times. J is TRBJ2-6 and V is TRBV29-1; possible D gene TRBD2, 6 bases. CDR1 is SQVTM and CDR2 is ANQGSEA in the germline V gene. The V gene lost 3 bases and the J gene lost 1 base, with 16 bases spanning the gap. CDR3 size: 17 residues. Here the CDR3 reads CSVDDGTGVSGANVLTF. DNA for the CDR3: TGCAGCGTTGATGATGGGACGGGGGTTTCTGGGGCCAACGTCCTGACTTTC. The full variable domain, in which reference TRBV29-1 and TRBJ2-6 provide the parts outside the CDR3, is SAVISQKPSRDICQRGTSLTIQCQVDSQVTMMFWYRQQPGQSLTLIATANQGSEATYESGFVIDKFPISRPNLTFSTLTVSNMSPEDSSIYLCSVDDGTGVSGANVLTFGAGSRLTVL.

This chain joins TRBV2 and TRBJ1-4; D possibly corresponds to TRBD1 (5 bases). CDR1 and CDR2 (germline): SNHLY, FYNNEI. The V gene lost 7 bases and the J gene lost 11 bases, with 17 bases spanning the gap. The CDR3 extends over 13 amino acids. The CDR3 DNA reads TGTGCCAGCACCGTGAGTCGGGGGTGGAAACTGTTTTTT. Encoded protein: CASTVSRGWKLFF.

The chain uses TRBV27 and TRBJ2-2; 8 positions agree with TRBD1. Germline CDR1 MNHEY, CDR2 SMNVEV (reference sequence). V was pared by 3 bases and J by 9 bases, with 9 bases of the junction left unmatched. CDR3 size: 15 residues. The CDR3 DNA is TGTGCCAGCAGTTTTAAGGGACAGGCCTGGAGGGAGCTGTTTTTT. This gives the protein CASSFKGQAWRELFF.

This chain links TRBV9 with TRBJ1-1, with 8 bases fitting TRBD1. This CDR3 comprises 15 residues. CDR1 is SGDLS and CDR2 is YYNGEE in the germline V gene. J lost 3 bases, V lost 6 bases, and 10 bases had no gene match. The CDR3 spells CASTGTGNQDTEAFF. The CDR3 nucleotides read TGTGCCAGCACCGGGACAGGCAACCAGGACACTGAAGCTTTCTTT.

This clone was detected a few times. CDR3 sequence (DNA): TGCGCCAGCAGCGGACCGCCAAGTGTCGACACCATATATTTT. Translated, it gives CASSGPPSVDTIYF. The gene calls are TRBV4-3 and TRBJ1-3, with D unclear. V lost 5 bases to trimming and J lost 8 bases, with 16 bases between them. CDR3 length: 14 amino acids. From germline, CDR1 is LGHNA and CDR2 YSLEER.

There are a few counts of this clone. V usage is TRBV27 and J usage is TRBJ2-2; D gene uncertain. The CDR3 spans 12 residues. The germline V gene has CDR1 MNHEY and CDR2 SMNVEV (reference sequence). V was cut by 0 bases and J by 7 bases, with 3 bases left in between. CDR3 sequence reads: CASSLSHGELFF. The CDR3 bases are TGTGCCAGCAGTTTATCTCACGGGGAGCTGTTTTTT.

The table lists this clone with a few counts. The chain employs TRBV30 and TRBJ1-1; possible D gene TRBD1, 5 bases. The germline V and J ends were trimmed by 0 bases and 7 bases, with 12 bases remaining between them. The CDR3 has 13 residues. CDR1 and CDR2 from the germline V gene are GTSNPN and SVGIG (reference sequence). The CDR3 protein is CAWSVRGVREAFF. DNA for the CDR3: TGTGCCTGGAGTGTTCGAGGGGTCCGTGAAGCTTTCTTT.

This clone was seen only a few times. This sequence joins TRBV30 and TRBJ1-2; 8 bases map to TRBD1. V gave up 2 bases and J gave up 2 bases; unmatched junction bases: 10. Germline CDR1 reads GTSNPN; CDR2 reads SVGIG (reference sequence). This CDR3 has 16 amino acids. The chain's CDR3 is CAWSPLGDRRNYGYTF. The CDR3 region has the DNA TGTGCCTGGAGTCCTCTAGGGGACAGGAGGAACTATGGCTACACCTTC.

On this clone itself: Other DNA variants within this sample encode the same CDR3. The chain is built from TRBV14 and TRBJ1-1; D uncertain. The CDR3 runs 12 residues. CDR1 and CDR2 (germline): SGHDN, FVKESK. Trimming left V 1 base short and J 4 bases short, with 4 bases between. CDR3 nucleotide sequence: TGTGCCAGCAGCCAAGTATCCACTGAAGCTTTCTTT. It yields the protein CASSQVSTEAFF.

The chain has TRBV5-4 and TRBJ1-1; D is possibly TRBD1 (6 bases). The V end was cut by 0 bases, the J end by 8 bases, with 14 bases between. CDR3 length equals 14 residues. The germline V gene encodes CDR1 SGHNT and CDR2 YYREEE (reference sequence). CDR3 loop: CASSLVRGGAEAFF. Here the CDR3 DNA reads TGTGCCAGCAGCTTGGTAAGAGGGGGGGCCGAAGCTTTCTTT.

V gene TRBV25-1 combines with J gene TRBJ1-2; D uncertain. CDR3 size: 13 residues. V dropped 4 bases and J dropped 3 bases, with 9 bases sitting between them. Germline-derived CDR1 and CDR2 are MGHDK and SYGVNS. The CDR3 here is CASSAGQDYGYTF. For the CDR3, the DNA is TGTGCCAGCAGTGCCGGGCAAGACTATGGCTACACCTTC.

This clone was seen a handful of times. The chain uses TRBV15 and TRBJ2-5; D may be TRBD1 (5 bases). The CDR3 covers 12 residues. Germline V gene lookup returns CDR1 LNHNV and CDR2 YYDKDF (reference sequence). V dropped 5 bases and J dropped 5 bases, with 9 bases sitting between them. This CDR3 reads CATSQGWETQYF. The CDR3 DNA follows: TGTGCCACCAGCCAGGGTTGGGAGACCCAGTACTTC.

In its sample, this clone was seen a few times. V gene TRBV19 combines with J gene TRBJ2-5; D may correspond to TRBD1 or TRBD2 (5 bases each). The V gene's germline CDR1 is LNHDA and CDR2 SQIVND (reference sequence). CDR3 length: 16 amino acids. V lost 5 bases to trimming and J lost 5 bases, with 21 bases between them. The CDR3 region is CASSPLRGNVEETQYF. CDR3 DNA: TGTGCCAGTAGTCCCCTTCGGGGCAACGTTGAGGAGACCCAGTACTTC.

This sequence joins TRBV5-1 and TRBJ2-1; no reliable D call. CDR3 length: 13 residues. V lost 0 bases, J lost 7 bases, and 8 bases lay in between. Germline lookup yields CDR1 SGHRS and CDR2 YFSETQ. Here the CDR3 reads CASSLDSQNEQFF. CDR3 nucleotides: TGCGCCAGCAGCTTGGACAGCCAGAATGAGCAGTTCTTC.